This is a list of T cell receptor beta chains from one sample in a study of post-analysis software for immune sequencing data. TCRdb used MiXCR to reprocess the PCR reads, holding one entry per CDR3 protein. This sample yields some 260,000 distinct CDR3 sequences, of which 35% to 40% are seen a single time; around 5% belongs to the top ten. The specimen was blood. These TCRs come from a girl aged 10-17 years with multiple sclerosis. The CDR3 runs from the conserved cysteine through the conserved F or W. Fields, in order: J gene, D gene, V gene, clone size, CDR3 DNA, CDR3 protein. D genes are given only for firm matches. Part of the rows lack a size; the others show once, few, many or a class for expanded clones.

TRBJ2-1,TRBD2,TRBV7-9,.,TGTGCCAGCAGGCCGAAGTTTCGGCTAGCGGGAGTACGGAATGAGCAGTTCTTC,CASRPKFRLAGVRNEQFF
TRBJ2-2,TRBD1,TRBV11-2,few,TGTGCCAGCAGACCGACAGGGGGTGGCGGGGAGCTGTTTTTT,CASRPTGGGGELFF
TRBJ2-6,.,TRBV7-6,.,TGTGCCAGCAGCTTAGGCACGGTTGGGGCCAACGTCCTGACTTTC,CASSLGTVGANVLTF
TRBJ1-2,.,TRBV5-1,many,TGCGCCAGCAGCTCTACAGATAACTATGGCTACACCTTC,CASSSTDNYGYTF
TRBJ1-5,TRBD1,TRBV5-1,many,TGCGCCAGCAGCGAGGGGACAGGGGGCGCGAGCAATCAGCCCCAGCATTTT,CASSEGTGGASNQPQHF
TRBJ1-2,.,TRBV3-1,few,TGTGCCAGCAGAGGAGCCGGCTATGACTACACCTTC,CASRGAGYDYTF
TRBJ2-5,.,TRBV10-3,medium-sized,TGTGCCATCGCAGGGACCCGAGAGACCCAGTACTTC,CAIAGTRETQYF
TRBJ2-2,.,TRBV28,few,TGTGCCAGCAGGGATTGGGCCGGGGAGCTGTTTTTT,CASRDWAGELFF
TRBJ2-1,.,TRBV4-1,.,TGCGCCAGCAGCCTCCCCATGACAGCGAACACTGAGCAGTTCTTC,CASSLPMTANTEQFF
TRBJ1-5,TRBD1,TRBV6-5,many,TGTGCCAGCAGCCGACAGGGTTTCGATCAGCCCCAGCATTTT,CASSRQGFDQPQHF
TRBJ2-5,.,TRBV28,many,TGTGCCAGCAGTCTTATACGTGAGACCCAGTACTTC,CASSLIRETQYF
TRBJ2-3,.,TRBV7-8,many,TGTGCCAGCAGCGCGCTGGAACGGGGGAGCACAGATACGCAGTATTTT,CASSALERGSTDTQYF
TRBJ2-3,TRBD2,TRBV20-1,many,TGCAGTGCTAGCTTGACTAGCGGGAGTTCGTATACGCAGTATTTT,CSASLTSGSSYTQYF
TRBJ2-2,.,TRBV28,.,TGTGCCAGCACCTCAGGGGGGGCGAACACCGGGGAGCTGTTTTTT,CASTSGGANTGELFF
TRBJ1-2,TRBD1,TRBV10-2,few,TGCGCCAGCGGGGGACTAGGGACAGGGACCTATGGCTACACCTTC,CASGGLGTGTYGYTF
TRBJ1-1,.,TRBV28,many,TGTGCCAGCAGGCCCGGAGGGAACACTGAAGCTTTCTTT,CASRPGGNTEAFF
TRBJ2-5,.,TRBV6-6,many,TGTGCCAGCAGTTATGAGGGAAACCAAGAGACCCAGTACTTC,CASSYEGNQETQYF
TRBJ2-3,TRBD2,TRBV6-1,many,TGTGCCAGCAGGGGACTAGCGGACGGGGCAGATACGCAGTATTTT,CASRGLADGADTQYF
TRBJ2-3,.,TRBV24-1,many,TGTGCCACCTGGTCCGGGGGCCTCCTAGATACGCAGTATTTT,CATWSGGLLDTQYF
TRBJ2-1,.,TRBV19,many,TGTGCCAGTAGTGTCTACAATGAGCAGTTCTTC,CASSVYNEQFF
TRBJ2-5,.,TRBV6-1,many,TGTGCCAGCAGTGGCCCGGGACACGGCCAAGGAACCCAGTACTTC,CASSGPGHGQGTQYF
TRBJ2-6,.,TRBV7-9,many,TGTGCCAGCAGCTTAGGGGGTCCCCAGGGGAGAGGGGCCAACGTCCTGACTTTC,CASSLGGPQGRGANVLTF
TRBJ1-5,.,TRBV3-1,many,TGTGCCAGCAGCCAAGATGGAGGGGGCAATCAGCCCCAGCATTTT,CASSQDGGGNQPQHF
TRBJ1-1,TRBD1,TRBV3-1,.,TGTGCCAGCAGCCCATCGACAGGGGGCGGGGTGAAAGCTTTCTTT,CASSPSTGGGVKAFF
TRBJ2-5,TRBD2,TRBV20-1,.,TGCAGTGCCCCAGGACTAGCGCGTGAGACCCAGTACTTC,CSAPGLARETQYF
TRBJ1-6,.,TRBV12-3/TRBV12-4,.,TGTGCCAGCAGTTCCCGGGAAGGGCCCCTCCACTTT,CASSSREGPLHF
TRBJ2-7,TRBD1,TRBV12-3/TRBV12-4,many,TGTGCCAGCAGTTTAGACAGGGGTTCCCTTTACGAGCAGTACTTC,CASSLDRGSLYEQYF
TRBJ1-2,TRBD1,TRBV20-1,few,TGCAGTGCACAAGAGGACAGGGAGGGGTTTCAAATCAGCGGCTACACCTTC,CSAQEDREGFQISGYTF
TRBJ2-3,TRBD2,TRBV7-9,many,TGTGCCAGCAGCTCAGTACTAGCGGGGGGTCGCGGAACGCAGTATTTT,CASSSVLAGGRGTQYF
TRBJ2-7,TRBD1,TRBV7-8,.,TGTGCCAGCAGCTTAACAGGGGGGTCCTACAATGAGCAGTACTTC,CASSLTGGSYNEQYF
TRBJ2-5,.,TRBV18,few,TGTACCAGCTCACCAGTCGCAGGCGACAGTCAGATAGAGACCCAGTACTTC,CTSSPVAGDSQIETQYF
TRBJ2-3,TRBD2,TRBV15,many,TGTGCCACCAGCCCCTCCCCTAGCGGGGGGACAGATACGCAGTATTTT,CATSPSPSGGTDTQYF
TRBJ1-5,TRBD1,TRBV29-1,many,TGCAGCGTTGAGACAGGGGTCAATCAGCCCCAGCATTTT,CSVETGVNQPQHF
TRBJ1-4,TRBD1,TRBV5-1,.,TGCGCCAGCAGCGCGGGACAGGGGGGGTATGAAAAACTGTTTTTT,CASSAGQGGYEKLFF
TRBJ2-1,.,TRBV29-1,many,TGCAGCGTTGAAAGACTCGAGGGGGATGAGCAGTTCTTC,CSVERLEGDEQFF
TRBJ1-2,.,TRBV5-5,.,TGTGCCAGCAGCTTGGCGGCAGGGACTAACTATGGCTACACCTTC,CASSLAAGTNYGYTF
TRBJ2-1,TRBD2,TRBV6-5,.,TGTGCCAGCAGTTACGCGGTAGCGGGAAATGAGCAGTTCTTC,CASSYAVAGNEQFF
TRBJ2-1,.,TRBV5-1,.,TGCGCCAGCAGCTTGTACGGGGGCTGGCCCAATGAGCAGTTCTTC,CASSLYGGWPNEQFF
TRBJ2-2,.,TRBV12-5,once,TGTGCTAGTGGTTTGGTCCTACCACAGGGCACCGGGGAGCTGTTTTTT,CASGLVLPQGTGELFF
TRBJ2-1,.,TRBV30,few,TGTGCCTGGAGCTTCCGGGGCCATCCGTACAATGAGCAGTTCTTC,CAWSFRGHPYNEQFF
TRBJ1-2,.,TRBV6-2/TRBV6-3,.,TGTGCCAGTCGCGCAGGGAACTATGGCTACACCTTC,CASRAGNYGYTF
TRBJ2-1,TRBD2,TRBV29-1,.,TGCAGCGCCGGGCTTAGCGGGGAGAATGAGCAGTTCTTC,CSAGLSGENEQFF
TRBJ1-2,TRBD1,TRBV6-5,few,TGTACCAGGGGACAGGGACTCTTTGGCTACACCTTC,CTRGQGLFGYTF
TRBJ2-7,.,TRBV5-1,.,TGCGCCAGCAGCTTGGGGATGTCCTACGAGCAGTACTTC,CASSLGMSYEQYF
TRBJ2-5,.,TRBV11-2,many,TGTGCCAGCAGGGGAGCTGGCCAGATTAAAGAGACCCAGTACTTC,CASRGAGQIKETQYF
TRBJ2-5,.,TRBV20-1,.,TGCAGTGCTAGCCCCTCGTACCAAGAGACCCAGTACTTC,CSASPSYQETQYF
TRBJ2-2,TRBD2,TRBV28,few,TGTGCCAGCAGTTCCCCCAGCGGGGGAAATATAGTGGGGGAGCTGTTTTTT,CASSSPSGGNIVGELFF
TRBJ2-1,.,TRBV12-5,many,TGTGCTAGTGGTTCAATCTCGGACAGTGAGCAGTTCTTC,CASGSISDSEQFF
TRBJ1-4,.,TRBV5-4,few,TGTGCCAGCAGCTTGGCGGGGGGATACAATGAAAAACTGTTTTTT,CASSLAGGYNEKLFF
TRBJ1-2,TRBD1,TRBV7-2,many,TGTGCCAGCAGCCCTAGACGGACAGGGGTCCTCCACTATGGCTACACCTTC,CASSPRRTGVLHYGYTF
TRBJ2-3,.,TRBV7-3,many,TGTGCCAGCAGCTTTCTTCCGGGGACCACAGATACGCAGTATTTT,CASSFLPGTTDTQYF
TRBJ2-1,TRBD2,TRBV10-3,.,TGTGCCATCAGCCGACTAGCGGGGGACAATGAGCAGTTCTTC,CAISRLAGDNEQFF
TRBJ2-1,.,TRBV7-3,.,TGTGCCAGCAGCTTAACGGGTCTCAACAATGAGCAGTTCTTC,CASSLTGLNNEQFF
TRBJ1-2,TRBD1,TRBV24-1,many,TGTGCCACCAGTGATATTGGACAGGGGGCTGACTATGGCTACACCTTC,CATSDIGQGADYGYTF